The rows below give T cell receptor beta chains drawn from one sample of a study of T cells after yellow fever vaccination. TCRdb reprocessed the 5' RACE reads via MiXCR and lists one record per CDR3 protein. The repertoire holds about 260,000 distinct CDR3 sequences, with roughly 4.8% as singletons. The specimen was CD4+ T cells sorted from PBMCs, collected on the day of the yellow fever booster vaccination. The receptors here all came from a man aged 18 to 30 who received the YFV17D yellow fever vaccine. CDR3s include the opening cysteine and the closing phenylalanine or tryptophan. A D gene is named only where the DNA matches it firmly. Expanded clones get a size class; other rows say once, few or many, or leave the size out.

abundance | d_gene | j_gene | v_gene | CDR3nt | CDR3aa
NA | NA | TRBJ2-1 | TRBV25-1 | TGTGCCAGCAGTGAGTGGGTCCATGAGCAGTTCTTC | CASSEWVHEQFF
NA | NA | TRBJ1-6 | TRBV4-3 | TGCGCCAGCAGCCAGATAACAGGCGCTAATTCACCCCTCCACTTT | CASSQITGANSPLHF
NA | TRBD2 | TRBJ2-5 | TRBV5-4 | TGTGCCAGCAGCTTGGATTTAGGACGGGGGGACTCCGAGACCCAGTACTTC | CASSLDLGRGDSETQYF
few | TRBD1 | TRBJ2-3 | TRBV4-1 | TGCGCCAGCAGCCAAGTCCAATGGGACAGGGGGTCGACAGATACGCAGTATTTT | CASSQVQWDRGSTDTQYF
few | NA | TRBJ2-5 | TRBV6-2/TRBV6-3 | TGTGCCAGCAGCGATCTCCCCAACTCCGAGACCCAGTACTTC | CASSDLPNSETQYF
many | NA | TRBJ2-3 | TRBV7-2 | TGTGCCAGCAGCCCCCATCGGGATACGCAGTATTTT | CASSPHRDTQYF
NA | NA | TRBJ2-2 | TRBV12-3/TRBV12-4 | TGTGCCAGCAACAAGGGGGTGCGGACCGGGGAGCTGTTTTTT | CASNKGVRTGELFF
NA | TRBD1 | TRBJ1-3 | TRBV28 | TGTGCCAGCAGGCCACAGGGGGCTAACTCTGGAAACACCATATATTTT | CASRPQGANSGNTIYF
many | TRBD2 | TRBJ2-1 | TRBV20-1 | TGCAGTGCACAGACGGCGAGCGGGGGGTCCAATGAGCAGTTCTTC | CSAQTASGGSNEQFF
few | NA | TRBJ2-1 | TRBV7-6 | TGTGCCAGCAGCTTAGCAGCGGCCACATACAATGAGCAGTTCTTC | CASSLAAATYNEQFF
many | NA | TRBJ2-4 | TRBV28 | TGTGCCAGCAGTTCCTCTACGCCCGGACGTATTCAGTACTTC | CASSSSTPGRIQYF
few | NA | TRBJ1-2 | TRBV5-4 | TGTGCCAGCAGCTTTTATCGGCAGTCAGCCACCTTC | CASSFYRQSATF
NA | TRBD2 | TRBJ2-4 | TRBV12-3/TRBV12-4 | TGTGCCAGCAGTTTAGGGTTCGGGGGGGCCGAAAACATTCAGTACTTC | CASSLGFGGAENIQYF
many | NA | TRBJ2-1 | TRBV6-2/TRBV6-3 | TGTGCCAGCAGTTACTATAGGCTAAGCTCCTACAATGAGCAGTTCTTC | CASSYYRLSSYNEQFF
many | NA | TRBJ2-1 | TRBV15 | TGTGCCACCAGCAGAGACGCAGGGACCCAACCGTACAATGAGCAGTTCTTC | CATSRDAGTQPYNEQFF
few | NA | TRBJ2-3 | TRBV19 | TGTGCCAGTAGTATCGACAGATATACAGATACGCAGTATTTT | CASSIDRYTDTQYF
many | NA | TRBJ2-7 | TRBV27 | TGTGCCAGCAGAAAGAAGGACGGAGACTCCTACGAGCAGTACTTC | CASRKKDGDSYEQYF
few | TRBD1 | TRBJ2-3 | TRBV29-1 | TGCAGCGTTGACCCTTTGACAGGGGCTTCGAGGGATACGCAGTATTTT | CSVDPLTGASRDTQYF
NA | NA | TRBJ2-5 | TRBV20-1 | TGCAGTGCGAGGGGCAGGGGGGCCCCGGCCCAGTACTTC | CSARGRGAPAQYF
few | NA | TRBJ1-2 | TRBV12-3/TRBV12-4 | TGTGCCAGCAGTCCTTGGACATTCTTAGGGGACTATGGCTACACCTTC | CASSPWTFLGDYGYTF
NA | TRBD2 | TRBJ2-3 | TRBV20-1 | TGCAGTGCTAGGGCACTAGCGGGGGGGTCAACAGATACGCAGTATTTT | CSARALAGGSTDTQYF
many | TRBD1 | TRBJ1-1 | TRBV19 | TGTGCCAGTAGTACTCGGGACAGTCGGACCACTGAAGCTTTCTTT | CASSTRDSRTTEAFF
NA | NA | TRBJ1-2 | TRBV5-8 | TGTGCCAGCAGCTTGGACGGGACTAACTATGGCTACACCTTC | CASSLDGTNYGYTF
few | NA | TRBJ2-1 | TRBV5-6 | TGTGCCAGCAGCTTGGTCGTTGCGTCCAATGAGCAGTTCTTC | CASSLVVASNEQFF
many | TRBD2 | TRBJ2-5 | TRBV12-3/TRBV12-4 | TGTGCCAGCAGTTCCCCAACTAGCGGGGGGCCCGGGGAGACCCAGTACTTC | CASSSPTSGGPGETQYF
NA | NA | TRBJ2-5 | TRBV11-1 | TGTGCCAGCAGCTCCGCTAGTATTCCAGAGACCCAGTACTTC | CASSSASIPETQYF
many | NA | TRBJ1-1 | TRBV7-2 | TGTGCCAGCAGCTTGAGGGCGACTGAAGCTTTCTTT | CASSLRATEAFF
few | NA | TRBJ2-7 | TRBV20-1 | TGCAGTGCTAGTCCGCGTGGCTACGAGCAGTACTTC | CSASPRGYEQYF
many | NA | TRBJ2-3 | TRBV20-1 | TGCAGTGCTGATGACATGGACCGCACAGATACGCAGTATTTT | CSADDMDRTDTQYF
many | NA | TRBJ2-7 | TRBV7-2 | TGTGCCAGCAGCTTTCCCGGGCCGTACTACGAGCAGTACTTC | CASSFPGPYYEQYF
few | NA | TRBJ1-6 | TRBV5-1 | TGCGCCAGCAGGAGGGCCGATGATAATTCACCCCTCCACTTT | CASRRADDNSPLHF
NA | NA | TRBJ1-1 | TRBV18 | TGTGCCAGCTCACCAGCGGGGGGGCCTGAAGCTTTCTTT | CASSPAGGPEAFF
few | TRBD1 | TRBJ1-4 | TRBV4-2 | TGTGCCAGCAGCCAAGATCCCCAGGGGGCGGAAAAACTGTTTTTT | CASSQDPQGAEKLFF
NA | TRBD2 | TRBJ2-7 | TRBV7-2 | TGTGCCAGCAGCCCAGGACTAGCGGGGACCACCTACGAGCAGTACTTC | CASSPGLAGTTYEQYF
many | NA | TRBJ2-1 | TRBV5-1 | TGCGCCAGCAGCGATGGGTCCGGAGATCTAAGGCGGGCTTTACAGTTCTTC | CASSDGSGDLRRALQFF
NA | NA | TRBJ1-1 | TRBV7-8 | TGTGCCAGCAGCTTATTGGGGATCGCTGAAGCTTTCTTT | CASSLLGIAEAFF
NA | NA | TRBJ2-2 | TRBV5-1 | TGCGCCAGCAGCTTACCCCGGGACTCGAACACCGGGGAGCTGTTTTTT | CASSLPRDSNTGELFF
NA | TRBD2 | TRBJ2-3 | TRBV5-1 | TGCGCCAGCAGCTATGAGACTAGCGGGGGAAGCACAGATACGCAGTATTTT | CASSYETSGGSTDTQYF
few | TRBD2 | TRBJ2-3 | TRBV4-3 | TGCGCCAGCAGCCAAGCGGCTAGCGGGCGGCAGTATTTT | CASSQAASGRQYF
NA | NA | TRBJ1-3 | TRBV25-1 | TGTGCCAGCGAACCCCGGAATATAAGGTTGAGGCCTGGAAACACCATATATTTT | CASEPRNIRLRPGNTIYF
few | TRBD1 | TRBJ1-1 | TRBV12-5 | TGTGCTAGTGGGGCCGAAGGGGGCGTGACTGAAGCTTTCTTT | CASGAEGGVTEAFF
NA | NA | TRBJ1-5 | TRBV5-5 | TGTGCCAGCAGACGACTGGGGGGATCGGATCAGCCCCAGCATTTT | CASRRLGGSDQPQHF
many | NA | TRBJ2-5 | TRBV15 | TGTGCCACCAGCAGAGGGGCGGTTGGGGAGACCCAGTACTTC | CATSRGAVGETQYF
few | NA | TRBJ2-3 | TRBV11-3 | TGTGCCAGCAGCCAGGGGGGGCTGACAGATACGCAGTATTTT | CASSQGGLTDTQYF
NA | NA | TRBJ1-2 | TRBV5-1 | TGCGCCAGCAGCTTGGTGTCTGTTTCGTATGGCTACACCTTC | CASSLVSVSYGYTF
NA | NA | TRBJ1-2 | TRBV12-3/TRBV12-4 | TGTGCCAGCAGTTCCCCCGATCGGGGCTATGGCTACACCTTC | CASSSPDRGYGYTF
many | NA | TRBJ1-5 | TRBV12-3/TRBV12-4 | TGTGCCAGCAGGGCGAACGGGCAGCCCCAGCATTTT | CASRANGQPQHF
few | NA | TRBJ2-7 | TRBV30 | TGTGCCTGGGGAATGGAGTCCTACGAGCAGTACTTC | CAWGMESYEQYF
many | NA | TRBJ2-7 | TRBV5-6 | TGTGCCAGCAGCTTCCGGGCGGAGCAGTACTTC | CASSFRAEQYF
few | NA | TRBJ1-1 | TRBV20-1 | TGCAGTGCACAACGGACAGTAAAGACTGAAGCTTTCTTT | CSAQRTVKTEAFF
NA | NA | TRBJ1-2 | TRBV9 | TGTGCCAGCAGCGTAGAAGGGAGGGGTGAGACTGGTGGCTACACCTTC | CASSVEGRGETGGYTF